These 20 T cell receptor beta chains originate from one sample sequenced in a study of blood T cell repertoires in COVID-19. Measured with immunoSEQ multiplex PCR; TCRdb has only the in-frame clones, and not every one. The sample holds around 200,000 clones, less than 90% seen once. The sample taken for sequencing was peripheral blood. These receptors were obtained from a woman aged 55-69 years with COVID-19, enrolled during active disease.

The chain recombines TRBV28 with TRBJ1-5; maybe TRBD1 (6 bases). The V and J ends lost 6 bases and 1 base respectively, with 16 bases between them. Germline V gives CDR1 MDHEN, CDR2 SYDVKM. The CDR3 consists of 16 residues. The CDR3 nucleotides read TGTGCCAGCAGCCCTAGGGGGGGCGGGAGCAATCAGCCCCAGCATTTT. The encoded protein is CASSPRGGGSNQPQHF.

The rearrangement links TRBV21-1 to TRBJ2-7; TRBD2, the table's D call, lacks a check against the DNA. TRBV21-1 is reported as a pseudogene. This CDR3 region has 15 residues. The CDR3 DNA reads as TGTGCCAGCAGCGCATCACCTCGACGGAGGCACGAGCAGTACTTC. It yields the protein CASSASPRRRHEQYF.

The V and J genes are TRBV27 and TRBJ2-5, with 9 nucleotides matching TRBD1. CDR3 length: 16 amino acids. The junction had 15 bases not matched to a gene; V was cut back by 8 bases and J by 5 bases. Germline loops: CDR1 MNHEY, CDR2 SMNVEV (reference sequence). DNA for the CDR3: TGTGCCAGCGGGTTCGAAAATACAGGGGGCGGGGAGACCCAGTACTTC. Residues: CASGFENTGGGETQYF.

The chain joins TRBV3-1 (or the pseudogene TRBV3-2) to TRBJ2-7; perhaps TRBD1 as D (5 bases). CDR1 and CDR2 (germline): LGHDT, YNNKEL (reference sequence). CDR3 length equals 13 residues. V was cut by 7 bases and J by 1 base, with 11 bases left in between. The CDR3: CASTPPGSYEQYF. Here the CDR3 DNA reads TGTGCCAGCACCCCACCAGGGTCCTACGAGCAGTACTTC.

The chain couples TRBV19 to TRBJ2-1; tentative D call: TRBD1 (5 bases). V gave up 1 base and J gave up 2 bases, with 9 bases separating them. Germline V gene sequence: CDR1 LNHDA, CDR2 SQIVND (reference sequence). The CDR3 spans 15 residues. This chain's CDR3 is CASSIARGPYNEQFF. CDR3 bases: TGTGCCAGTAGTATAGCTAGGGGTCCCTACAATGAGCAGTTCTTC.

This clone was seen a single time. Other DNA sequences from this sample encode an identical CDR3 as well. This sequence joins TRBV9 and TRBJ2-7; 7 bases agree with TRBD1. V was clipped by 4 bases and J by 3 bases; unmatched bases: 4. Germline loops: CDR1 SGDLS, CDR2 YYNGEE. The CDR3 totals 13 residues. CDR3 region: CASSSRTGYEQYF. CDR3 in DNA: TGTGCCAGCAGCTCTCGGACAGGCTACGAGCAGTACTTC.

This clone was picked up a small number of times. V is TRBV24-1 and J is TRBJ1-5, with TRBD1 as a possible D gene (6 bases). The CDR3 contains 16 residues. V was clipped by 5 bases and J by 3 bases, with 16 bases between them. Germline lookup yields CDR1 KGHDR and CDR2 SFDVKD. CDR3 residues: CATSAPGRGDNQPQHF. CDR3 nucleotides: TGTGCCACCAGTGCGCCCGGGAGGGGGGACAATCAGCCCCAGCATTTT.

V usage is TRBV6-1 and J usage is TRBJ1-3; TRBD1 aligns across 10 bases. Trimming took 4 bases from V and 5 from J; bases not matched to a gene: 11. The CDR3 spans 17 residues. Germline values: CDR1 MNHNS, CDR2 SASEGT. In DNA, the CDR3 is TGTGCCAGCAGTGCAAACCCCGGGACAGGGGTCAGAAACACCATATATTTT. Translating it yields CASSANPGTGVRNTIYF.

CDR3 bases: TGTGCCAGCAGCTCCTCCCGGACTAGCGGGAGGTTCTATGAGCAGTTCTTC. Protein: CASSSSRTSGRFYEQFF. The J gene is TRBJ2-1, the V gene TRBV11-3, with 14 bases identical to TRBD2. This CDR3 spans 17 amino acids. The germline gives CDR1 SGHNT, CDR2 YENEEA. J was trimmed by 8 bases and V by 4 bases; bases with no gene match: 10.

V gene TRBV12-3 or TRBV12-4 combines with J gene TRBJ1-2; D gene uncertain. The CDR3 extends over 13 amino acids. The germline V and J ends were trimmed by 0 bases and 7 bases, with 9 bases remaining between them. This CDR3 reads CASSLAVAGGYTF. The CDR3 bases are TGTGCCAGCAGTTTAGCGGTCGCCGGTGGCTACACCTTC.

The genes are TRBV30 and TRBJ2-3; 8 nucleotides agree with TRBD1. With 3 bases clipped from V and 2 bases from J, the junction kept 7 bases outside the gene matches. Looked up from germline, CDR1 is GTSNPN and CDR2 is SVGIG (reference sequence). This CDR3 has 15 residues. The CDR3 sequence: CAWRRSDRATDTQYF. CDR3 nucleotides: TGTGCCTGGAGGAGGTCGGACAGGGCCACAGATACGCAGTATTTT. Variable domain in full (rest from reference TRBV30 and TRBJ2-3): SQTIHQWPATLVQPVGSPLSLECTVEGTSNPNLYWYRQAAGRGLQLLFYSVGIGQISSEVPQNLSASRPQDRQFILSSKKLLLSDSGFYLCAWRRSDRATDTQYFGPGTRLTVL.

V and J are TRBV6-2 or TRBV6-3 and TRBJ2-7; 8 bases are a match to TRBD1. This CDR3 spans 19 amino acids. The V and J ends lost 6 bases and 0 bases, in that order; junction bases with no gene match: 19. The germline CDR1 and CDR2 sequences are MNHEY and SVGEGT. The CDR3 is CASSSPGQGLGGLSYEQYF. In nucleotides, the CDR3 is TGTGCCAGCAGCTCACCCGGACAGGGATTGGGCGGCCTCTCCTACGAGCAGTACTTC.

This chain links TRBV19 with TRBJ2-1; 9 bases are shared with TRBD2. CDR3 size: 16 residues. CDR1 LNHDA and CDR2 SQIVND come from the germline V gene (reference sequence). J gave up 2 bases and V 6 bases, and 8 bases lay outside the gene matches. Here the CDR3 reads CASRELIAGAYNEQFF. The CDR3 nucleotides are TGTGCCAGTAGAGAACTTATAGCGGGAGCCTACAATGAGCAGTTCTTC. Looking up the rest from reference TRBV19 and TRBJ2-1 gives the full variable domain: DGGITQSPKYLFRKEGQNVTLSCEQNLNHDAMYWYRQDPGQGLRLIYYSQIVNDFQKGDIAEGYSVSREKKESFPLTVTSAQKNPTAFYLCASRELIAGAYNEQFFGPGTRLTVL.

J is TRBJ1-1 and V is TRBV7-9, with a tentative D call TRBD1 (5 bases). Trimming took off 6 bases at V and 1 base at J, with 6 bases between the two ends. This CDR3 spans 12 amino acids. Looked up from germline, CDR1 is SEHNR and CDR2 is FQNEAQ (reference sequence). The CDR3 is CASRTENTEAFF. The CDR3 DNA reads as TGTGCCAGCAGGACAGAGAACACTGAAGCTTTCTTT.

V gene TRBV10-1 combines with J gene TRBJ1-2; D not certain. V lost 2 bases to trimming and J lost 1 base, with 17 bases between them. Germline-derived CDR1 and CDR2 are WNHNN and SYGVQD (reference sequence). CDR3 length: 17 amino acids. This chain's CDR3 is CASSEKNGILSNYGYTF. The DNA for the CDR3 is TGCGCCAGCAGTGAGAAGAACGGGATACTAAGTAACTATGGCTACACCTTC.

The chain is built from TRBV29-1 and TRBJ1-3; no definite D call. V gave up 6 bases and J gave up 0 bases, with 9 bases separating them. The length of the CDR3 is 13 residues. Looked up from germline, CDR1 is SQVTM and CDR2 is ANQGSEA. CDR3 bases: TGCAGCGTGGCGGGAGCCTCTGGAAACACCATATATTTT. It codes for CSVAGASGNTIYF.

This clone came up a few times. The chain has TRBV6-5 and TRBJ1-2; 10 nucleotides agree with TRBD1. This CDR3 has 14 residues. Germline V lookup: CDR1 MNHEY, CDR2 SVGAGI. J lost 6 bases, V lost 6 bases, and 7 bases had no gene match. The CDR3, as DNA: TGTGCCAGCAGGGGCCCGGACAGGGGGGATGGCTACACCTTC. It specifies CASRGPDRGDGYTF.

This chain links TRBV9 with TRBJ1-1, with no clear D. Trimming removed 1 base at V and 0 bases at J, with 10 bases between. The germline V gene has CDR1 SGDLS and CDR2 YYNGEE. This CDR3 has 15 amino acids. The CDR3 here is CASSVSTAMNTEAFF. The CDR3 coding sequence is TGTGCCAGCAGCGTATCCACCGCGATGAACACTGAAGCTTTCTTT.

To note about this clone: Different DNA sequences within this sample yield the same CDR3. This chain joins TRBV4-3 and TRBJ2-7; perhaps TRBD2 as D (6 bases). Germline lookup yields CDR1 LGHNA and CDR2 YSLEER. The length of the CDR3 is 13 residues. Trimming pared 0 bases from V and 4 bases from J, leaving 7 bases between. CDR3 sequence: CASSQDRGYEQYF. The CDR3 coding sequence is TGCGCCAGCAGCCAAGATCGGGGGTACGAGCAGTACTTC.

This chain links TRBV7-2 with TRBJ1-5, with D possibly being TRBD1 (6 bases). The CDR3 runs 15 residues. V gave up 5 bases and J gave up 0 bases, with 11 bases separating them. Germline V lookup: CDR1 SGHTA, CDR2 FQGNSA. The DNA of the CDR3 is TGTGCCAGCAGCAGCGGACAGCATAGCAATCAGCCCCAGCATTTT. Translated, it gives CASSSGQHSNQPQHF.